This TCR beta chain is drawn from a study of cytomegalovirus exposure and HLA in healthy donors. Overall study results and limits: It was in a later analysis that TCR association rates were seen to vary by HLA locus, highest for DRB1 and lowest for HLA-C. Three chains linked to CMV were shown in vitro to be specific for CMV antigens. The study reported that TCR beta sequences accurately predicted HLA-A and HLA-B alleles in most subjects.

Healthy bone marrow donors formed the donor group. The primer mix had 60 Vbeta and 13 Jbeta primers. Produced via immunoSEQ multiplex PCR; TCRdb's table is partial and in-frame only. The sample records roughly 120,000 clones, 65% being singletons. This CDR3 spans 16 amino acids. Germline V CDR1 and CDR2: SSHAT, FNYEAQ (reference sequence). V was clipped by 5 bases and J by 5 bases; unmatched bases: 12. There are a few counts of this clone. The antigen is unknown. This TCR came from a woman aged 40 to 50 in good health and CMV-seropositive. This sequence joins TRBV7-7 and TRBJ2-5, with TRBD2 matching 9 bases. Sample: PBMCs. CDR3 sequence reads: CASSPRSSGSVETQYF. In nucleotides, the CDR3 is TGTGCCAGCAGCCCCCGTAGTAGCGGGAGCGTGGAGACCCAGTACTTC.